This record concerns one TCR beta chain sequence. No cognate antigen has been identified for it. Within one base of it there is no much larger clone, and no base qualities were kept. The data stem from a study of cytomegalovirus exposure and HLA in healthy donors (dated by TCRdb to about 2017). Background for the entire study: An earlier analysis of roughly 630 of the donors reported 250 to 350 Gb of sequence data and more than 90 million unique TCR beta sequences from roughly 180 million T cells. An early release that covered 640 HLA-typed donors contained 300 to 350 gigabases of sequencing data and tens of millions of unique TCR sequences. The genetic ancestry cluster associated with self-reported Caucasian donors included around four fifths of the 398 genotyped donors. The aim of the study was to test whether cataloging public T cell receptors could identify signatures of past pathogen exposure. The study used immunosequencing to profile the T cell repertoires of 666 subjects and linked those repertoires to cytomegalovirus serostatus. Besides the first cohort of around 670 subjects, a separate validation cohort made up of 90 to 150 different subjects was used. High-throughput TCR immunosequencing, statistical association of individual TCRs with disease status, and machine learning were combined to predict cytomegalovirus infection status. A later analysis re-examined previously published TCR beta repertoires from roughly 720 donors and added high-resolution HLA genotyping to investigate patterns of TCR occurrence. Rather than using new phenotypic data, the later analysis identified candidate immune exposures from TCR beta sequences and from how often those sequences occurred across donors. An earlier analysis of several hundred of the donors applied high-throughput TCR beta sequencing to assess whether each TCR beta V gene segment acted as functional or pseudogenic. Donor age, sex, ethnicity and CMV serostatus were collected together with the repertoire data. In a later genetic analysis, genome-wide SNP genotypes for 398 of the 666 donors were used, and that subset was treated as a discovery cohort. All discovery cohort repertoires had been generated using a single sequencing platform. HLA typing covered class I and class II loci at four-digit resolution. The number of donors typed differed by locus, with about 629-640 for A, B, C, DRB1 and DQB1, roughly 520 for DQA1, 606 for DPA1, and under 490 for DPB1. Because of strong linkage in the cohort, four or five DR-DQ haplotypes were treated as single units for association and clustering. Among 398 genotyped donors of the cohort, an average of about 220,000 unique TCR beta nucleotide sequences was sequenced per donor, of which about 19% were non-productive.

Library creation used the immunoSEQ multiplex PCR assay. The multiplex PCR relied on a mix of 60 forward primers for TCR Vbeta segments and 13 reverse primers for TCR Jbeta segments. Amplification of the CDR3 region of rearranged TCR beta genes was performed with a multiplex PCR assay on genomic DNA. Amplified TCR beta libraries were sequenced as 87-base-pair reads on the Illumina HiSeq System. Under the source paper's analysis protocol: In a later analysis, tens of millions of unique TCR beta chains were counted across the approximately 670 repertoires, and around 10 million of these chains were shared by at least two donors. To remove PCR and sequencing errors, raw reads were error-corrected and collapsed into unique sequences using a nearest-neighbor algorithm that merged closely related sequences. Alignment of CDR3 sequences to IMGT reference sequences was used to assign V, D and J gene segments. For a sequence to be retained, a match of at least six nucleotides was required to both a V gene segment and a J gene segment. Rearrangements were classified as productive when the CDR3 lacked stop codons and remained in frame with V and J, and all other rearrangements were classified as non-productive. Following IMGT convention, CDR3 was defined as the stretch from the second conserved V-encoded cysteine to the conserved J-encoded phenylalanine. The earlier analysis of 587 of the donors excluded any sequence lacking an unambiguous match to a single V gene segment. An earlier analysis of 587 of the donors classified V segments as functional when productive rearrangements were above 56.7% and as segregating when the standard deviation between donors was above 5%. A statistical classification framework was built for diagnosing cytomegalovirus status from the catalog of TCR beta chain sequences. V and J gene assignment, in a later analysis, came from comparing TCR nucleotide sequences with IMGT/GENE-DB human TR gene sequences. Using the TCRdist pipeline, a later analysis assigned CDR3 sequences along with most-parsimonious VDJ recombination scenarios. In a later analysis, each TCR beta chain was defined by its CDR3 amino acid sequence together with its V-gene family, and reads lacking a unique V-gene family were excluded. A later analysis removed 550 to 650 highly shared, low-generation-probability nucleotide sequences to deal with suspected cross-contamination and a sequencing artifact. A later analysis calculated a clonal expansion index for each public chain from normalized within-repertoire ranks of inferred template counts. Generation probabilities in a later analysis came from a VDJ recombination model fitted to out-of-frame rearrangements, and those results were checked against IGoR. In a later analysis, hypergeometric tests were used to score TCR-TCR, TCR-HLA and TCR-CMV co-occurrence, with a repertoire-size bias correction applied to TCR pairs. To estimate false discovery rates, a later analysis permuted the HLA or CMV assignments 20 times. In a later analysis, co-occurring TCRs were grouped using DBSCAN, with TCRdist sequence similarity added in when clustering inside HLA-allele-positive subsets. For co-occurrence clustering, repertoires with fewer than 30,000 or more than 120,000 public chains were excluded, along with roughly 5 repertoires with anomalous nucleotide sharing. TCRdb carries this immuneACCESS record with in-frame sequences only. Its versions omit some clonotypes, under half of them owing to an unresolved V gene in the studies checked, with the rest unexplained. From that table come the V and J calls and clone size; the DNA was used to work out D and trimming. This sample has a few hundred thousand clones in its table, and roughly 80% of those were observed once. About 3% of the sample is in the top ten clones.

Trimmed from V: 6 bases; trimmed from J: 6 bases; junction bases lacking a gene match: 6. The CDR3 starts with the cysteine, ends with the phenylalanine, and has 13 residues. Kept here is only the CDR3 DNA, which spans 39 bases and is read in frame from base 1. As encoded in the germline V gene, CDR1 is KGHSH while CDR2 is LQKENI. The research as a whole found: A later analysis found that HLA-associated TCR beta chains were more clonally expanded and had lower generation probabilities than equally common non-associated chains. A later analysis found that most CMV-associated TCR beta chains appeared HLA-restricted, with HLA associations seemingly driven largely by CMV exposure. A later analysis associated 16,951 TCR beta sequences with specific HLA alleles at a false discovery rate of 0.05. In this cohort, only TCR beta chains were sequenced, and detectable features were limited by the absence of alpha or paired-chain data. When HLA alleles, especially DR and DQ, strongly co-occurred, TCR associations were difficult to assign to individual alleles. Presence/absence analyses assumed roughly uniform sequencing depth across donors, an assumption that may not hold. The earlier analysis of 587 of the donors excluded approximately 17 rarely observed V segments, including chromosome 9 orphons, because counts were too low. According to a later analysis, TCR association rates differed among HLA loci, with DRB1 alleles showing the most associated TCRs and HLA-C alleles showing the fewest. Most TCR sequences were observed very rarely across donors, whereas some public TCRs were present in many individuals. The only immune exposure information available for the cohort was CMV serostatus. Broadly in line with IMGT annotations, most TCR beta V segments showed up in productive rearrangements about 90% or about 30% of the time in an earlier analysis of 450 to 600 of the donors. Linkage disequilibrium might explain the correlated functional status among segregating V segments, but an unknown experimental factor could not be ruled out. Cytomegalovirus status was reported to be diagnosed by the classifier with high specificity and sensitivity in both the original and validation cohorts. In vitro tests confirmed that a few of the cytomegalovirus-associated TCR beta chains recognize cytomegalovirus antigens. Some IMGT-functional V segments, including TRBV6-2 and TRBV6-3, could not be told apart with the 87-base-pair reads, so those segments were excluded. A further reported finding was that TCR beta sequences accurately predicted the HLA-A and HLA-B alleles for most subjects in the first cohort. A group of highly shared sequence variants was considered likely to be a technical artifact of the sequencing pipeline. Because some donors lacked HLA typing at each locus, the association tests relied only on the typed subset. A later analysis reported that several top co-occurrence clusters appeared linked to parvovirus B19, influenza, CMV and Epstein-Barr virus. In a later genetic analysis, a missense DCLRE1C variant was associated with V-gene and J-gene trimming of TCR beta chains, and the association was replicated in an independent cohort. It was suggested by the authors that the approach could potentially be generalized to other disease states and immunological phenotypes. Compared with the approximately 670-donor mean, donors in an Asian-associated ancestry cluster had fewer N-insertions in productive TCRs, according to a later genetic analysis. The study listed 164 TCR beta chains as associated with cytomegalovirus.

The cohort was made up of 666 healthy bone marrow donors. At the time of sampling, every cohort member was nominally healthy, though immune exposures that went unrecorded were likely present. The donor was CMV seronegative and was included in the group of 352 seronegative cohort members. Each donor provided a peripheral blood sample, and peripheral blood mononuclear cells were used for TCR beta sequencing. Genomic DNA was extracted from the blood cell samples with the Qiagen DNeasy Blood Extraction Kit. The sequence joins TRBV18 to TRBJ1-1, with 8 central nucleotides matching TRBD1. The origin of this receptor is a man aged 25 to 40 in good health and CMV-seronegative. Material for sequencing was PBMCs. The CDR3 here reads CASSPLDRAEAFF. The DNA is TGTGCCAGCTCGCCATTGGACAGGGCTGAAGCTTTCTTT.